Below are 28 T cell receptor beta chains sequenced from a single sample in a study of breast tumors, draining lymph nodes, adjacent tissues. Axillary draining lymph nodes of breast cancer patients supplied the node samples. MiXCR, run by TCRdb on the multiplex PCR reads, gives a single entry per CDR3 protein. The sample lists approximately 210,000 distinct CDR3 sequences; 30% to 35% were seen once. Sequencing used axillary lymph node tissue. These receptors all stem from a female donor with breast cancer. Some clones in this sample may be carry-over from other donors' samples.

Comment on this clonotype: A much larger clone sits a single nucleotide away, making a read error possible. The J gene is TRBJ2-3, the V gene TRBV5-1; D uncertain. This CDR3 region has 15 residues. Germline CDR1 SGHRS, CDR2 YFSETQ. This CDR3 reads CASSPYDLNTDAQYF. The CDR3 nucleotides read TGCGCCAGCAGCCCGTACGACTTAAACACAGATGCGCAGTATTTT.

This clonotype was found many times. The junction departs from the called germline gene at one end, perhaps through a read error. The chain carries TRBV7-9 and TRBJ1-2, with TRBD1 as a possible D gene (6 bases). CDR1 SEHNR and CDR2 FQNEAQ come from the germline V gene (reference sequence). This CDR3 is built from 15 residues. The CDR3: CASSADSGEERGYPF. The CDR3 DNA is TGTGCCAGCAGCGCAGACTCAGGGGAAGAACGGGGCTACCCCTTC.

At least ten counts were recorded for this clonotype. This chain joins TRBV12-3 or TRBV12-4 and TRBJ1-2, with TRBD1 as a possible D gene (5 bases). CDR3 length: 14 residues. The ends were cut back, 3 bases at V and 8 bases at J, with 16 bases in the middle. DNA of the CDR3: TGTGCCAGCAGTTTGCTCGGGACTCTTGGGGGCTACACCTTC. Protein sequence: CASSLLGTLGGYTF.

This clonotype occurred many times. The CDR3 protein is CAWSPDPLGEKLFF. CDR3 sequence (DNA): TGTGCCTGGAGCCCAGACCCCCTGGGGGAAAAACTGTTTTTT. The chain combines TRBV30 with TRBJ1-4; D gene ambiguous. CDR1 is GTSNPN, CDR2 SVGIG, per germline (reference sequence). CDR3 length: 14 amino acids. V lost 3 bases, J lost 8 bases, and 16 bases lay in between.

Many counts were recorded for this clonotype. The chain is built from TRBV9 and TRBJ2-7; either TRBD1 or TRBD2 may fit D (5 bases each). CDR1 SGDLS and CDR2 YYNGEE come from the germline V gene. This CDR3 comprises 14 residues. Trimming stripped 4 bases from V and 4 bases from J, with 15 bases between. The CDR3, as DNA: TGTGCCAGCAGCATCGGGACCTCACCTTACGAGCAGTACTTC. It translates to CASSIGTSPYEQYF.

The chain couples TRBV5-4 to TRBJ1-2; TRBD1 is a possible D gene (5 bases). This CDR3 is 13 amino acids long. Germline lookup yields CDR1 SGHNT and CDR2 YYREEE (reference sequence). V lost 0 bases and J lost 11, with 14 bases in between. The DNA of the CDR3 is TGTGCCAGCAGCTTGGCCCCCCCAGGGAGTTACACCTTC. Translating it yields CASSLAPPGSYTF.

The chain recombines TRBV10-3 with TRBJ1-2; unclear D gene. V lost 0 bases and J lost 0, with 5 bases in between. Germline loops: CDR1 ENHRY, CDR2 SYGVKD. CDR3 length: 14 amino acids. In DNA, the CDR3 is TGTGCCATCAGTGAGTCGGGCTCTAACTATGGCTACACCTTC. It codes for CAISESGSNYGYTF.

The genes are TRBV6-5 and TRBJ2-3; D possibly corresponds to TRBD1 (5 bases). Germline CDR1 and CDR2: MNHEY and SVGAGI. Trimming removed 1 base at V and 4 bases at J, with 6 bases between. The CDR3 is 13 amino acids. In DNA form, the CDR3 reads TGTGCCAGCAGTTACTTCAGGGCAGATACGCAGTATTTT. The encoded protein is CASSYFRADTQYF.

This clonotype was counted many times. The gene calls are TRBV11-2 and TRBJ2-2; D is ambiguous. Germline CDR1 is SGHAT and CDR2 is FQNNGV. The CDR3 spans 14 residues. The V end was cut by 0 bases, the J end by 13 bases, with 15 bases between. CDR3 protein: CASSLDLERTALFF. In nucleotides, the CDR3 is TGTGCCAGCAGCTTAGATCTTGAGAGAACAGCGCTGTTTTTT.

This clonotype has ten or more counts. This chain links TRBV3-1 with TRBJ1-6; 9 positions match TRBD1. Germline CDR1 LGHDT, CDR2 YNNKEL (reference sequence). There are 15 residues in the CDR3. V shed 2 bases and J 7 bases; nucleotides not matched to a gene: 3. The DNA for the CDR3 is TGTGCCAGCAGCCAACAGACAGGGGGGAATTCACCCCTCCACTTT. Translating gives CASSQQTGGNSPLHF.

The chain uses TRBV20-1 and TRBJ2-4; no clear D gene. Trimming cost V 6 bases and J 0 bases, with 12 bases left between them. The CDR3 contains 14 residues. The germline gives CDR1 DFQATT, CDR2 SNEGSKA (reference sequence). The CDR3 loop reads CSAPWELAKNIQYF. CDR3 DNA: TGCAGTGCCCCCTGGGAACTAGCCAAAAACATTCAGTACTTC.

This clonotype has a count of ten or more. The chain employs TRBV12-3 or TRBV12-4 and TRBJ2-2, with D perhaps matching TRBD1 or TRBD2 (6 bases each). The CDR3 has 14 amino acids. V gave up 8 bases and J gave up 5 bases, with 15 bases separating them. CDR3 region: CASRGPSATGELFF. The CDR3 DNA reads TGTGCCAGCCGGGGGCCTTCGGCGACCGGGGAGCTGTTTTTT.

This clonotype was detected ten times or more. The gene calls are TRBV4-3 and TRBJ1-2; 8 nucleotides agree with TRBD1. CDR1 LGHNA and CDR2 YSLEER come from the germline V gene. V was clipped by 3 bases and J by 3 bases; unmatched bases: 6. The length of the CDR3 is 15 residues. DNA of the CDR3: TGCGCCAGCAGCCAGCTCAGGGGGCGCGACTATGGCTACACCTTC. This translates into CASSQLRGRDYGYTF.

This clonotype was detected ten times or more. The CDR3 reads CASSLGAGAEETQYF. CDR3 DNA sequence: TGCGCCAGCAGCTTGGGAGCGGGAGCAGAGGAGACCCAGTACTTC. V gene TRBV5-1 combines with J gene TRBJ2-5; 8 bases fit TRBD2. Germline V CDR1 and CDR2: SGHRS, YFSETQ. This CDR3 spans 15 amino acids. V dropped 0 bases and J dropped 5; count of bases not matched to a gene: 6.

This clonotype was counted only a few times. The chain combines TRBV6-5 with TRBJ2-1, with D perhaps TRBD2 (5 bases). The CDR3 loop spans 14 amino acids. Looked up from germline, CDR1 is MNHEY and CDR2 is SVGAGI. The V end was cut by 2 bases, the J end by 8 bases, with 13 bases between. The CDR3 DNA follows: TGTGCCAGCAGTTACCAATATAGCGCCGATGAGCAGTTCTTC. Translated: CASSYQYSADEQFF.

This clonotype was detected only a few times. V and J are TRBV5-1 and TRBJ2-2; perhaps TRBD1 as D (7 bases). This CDR3 is built from 16 residues. Germline CDR1 and CDR2: SGHRS and YFSETQ. With 5 bases removed from V and 6 bases from J, the gap between germline ends came to 20 bases. CDR3 protein: CASRKGQQAGPGELFF. For the CDR3, the DNA is TGCGCCAGCAGAAAGGGACAGCAAGCGGGCCCCGGGGAGCTGTTTTTT.

This clonotype was counted between two and nine times. This may arise from a read error, as a much more abundant clone is one base away. The chain links TRBV20-1 to TRBJ2-1; 8 bases agree with TRBD1. The CDR3 loop spans 13 amino acids. Germline V lookup: CDR1 DFQATT, CDR2 SNEGSKA (reference sequence). CDR3 sequence: CSATDRVRNAQFF. In DNA, the CDR3 is TGCAGTGCCACGGACAGGGTTCGGAATGCGCAGTTCTTC.

CDR3 region: CASSLNVAGPNGNQPQHF. The CDR3 DNA reads TGCGCCAGCAGCTTGAACGTAGCGGGGCCTAACGGGAATCAGCCCCAGCATTTT. The genes are TRBV5-1 and TRBJ1-5; TRBD1 is a possible D gene (5 bases). The CDR3 is 18 amino acids. V was trimmed by 1 base and J by 4 bases, leaving 21 bases between them. Germline-derived CDR1 and CDR2 are SGHRS and YFSETQ.

Points on this clonotype: This clone may be a read error of a much larger clone one base away. This chain links TRBV12-3 or TRBV12-4 with TRBJ2-1; the D call may be TRBD1 or TRBD2 (5 bases each). Trimming shortened V by 5 bases and J by 0 bases, and 11 bases separated the two germline ends. The CDR3 sequence is 15 residues long. CDR3 bases: TGTGCCAGCAGTAACGAGAGGGGCTCCTACAATGAGCAGTTCTTC. The encoded protein is CASSNERGSYNEQFF.

This clonotype was counted ten times or more. The chain couples TRBV7-2 to TRBJ2-7, with 13 positions matching TRBD2. The trim removed 5 bases at V and 5 bases at J, leaving 12 bases unmatched. CDR3 size: 17 residues. CDR1 is SGHTA and CDR2 is FQGNSA in the germline V gene. CDR3 amino acids: CASSHSPLAGGWNEQYF. The CDR3 bases are TGTGCCAGCAGCCATTCCCCACTAGCGGGAGGGTGGAACGAGCAGTACTTC.

The sample holds many counts of this clonotype. V gene TRBV3-1 combines with J gene TRBJ1-2; 9 nucleotides agree with TRBD1. The CDR3 totals 15 residues. Trimming took 4 bases from V and 4 from J; bases not matched to a gene: 7. CDR1 is LGHDT and CDR2 is YNNKEL in the germline V gene (reference sequence). The CDR3 DNA is TGTGCCAGCAGCCCTCCGGGACAGGGAGGCTATGGCTACACCTTC. Translation: CASSPPGQGGYGYTF.

A note on this clonotype: Sequence at one end of the junction differs from germline and may be a read error. This rearrangement joins TRBV9 to TRBJ2-5, with D possibly being TRBD2 (5 bases). The CDR3 runs 11 residues. Germline V gene data show CDR1 as SGDLS and CDR2 as YYNGEE. CDR3: CASSVVGGQYF. CDR3 nucleotide sequence: TGTGCCAGTAGCGTAGTCGGAGGACAGTACTTC. The full variable domain, in which reference TRBV9 and TRBJ2-5 provide the parts outside the CDR3, is DSGVTQTPKHLITATGQRVTLRCSPRSGDLSVYWYQQSLDQGLQFLIQYYNGEERAKGNILERFSAQQFPDLHSELNLSSLELGDSALYFCASSVVGGQYFGPGTRLLVL.

This clonotype was detected many times. The V and J genes are TRBV11-2 and TRBJ2-1, with 10 bases lining up with TRBD2. With 4 bases clipped from V and 7 bases from J, the junction kept 7 bases outside the gene matches. Per the germline V gene, CDR1 is SGHAT and CDR2 is FQNNGV. The CDR3 runs to 15 residues. This chain's CDR3 is CASSSQGTSANEQFF. The DNA of the CDR3 is TGTGCCAGCAGCTCCCAGGGGACTAGCGCTAATGAGCAGTTCTTC.

The chain is built from TRBV9 and TRBJ1-6; 7 bases are shared with TRBD1. The CDR3 spans 16 residues. The germline CDR1 and CDR2 sequences are SGDLS and YYNGEE. CDR3 loop: CARALTAGTVNSPLHF. The CDR3 nucleotides are TGTGCTAGAGCTCTAACCGCCGGGACAGTTAATTCACCCCTCCACTTT.

This clonotype came up many times. The chain recombines TRBV29-1 with TRBJ1-5; 9 nucleotides agree with TRBD1. This CDR3 contains 15 residues. The V and J ends lost 4 bases and 1 base, in that order; junction bases with no gene match: 5. Germline values: CDR1 SQVTM, CDR2 ANQGSEA. The CDR3 DNA follows: TGCAGCGTTGTATGGACAGGGGCCAGCAATCAGCCCCAGCATTTT. Amino acid sequence: CSVVWTGASNQPQHF.

This clonotype came up many times. This chain uses TRBV18 with TRBJ1-5; D possibly corresponds to TRBD1 (5 bases). The V and J ends lost 4 bases and 2 bases respectively, with 12 bases between them. This CDR3 is built from 15 residues. The germline V gene has CDR1 KGHSH and CDR2 LQKENI. In DNA, the CDR3 is TGTGCCAGCTCACTCGACGGGGGTGGCAATCAGCCCCAGCATTTT. It is translated as CASSLDGGGNQPQHF.

In this sample, this clonotype turned up many times. V is TRBV20-1 and J is TRBJ1-2; TRBD1 agrees at 7 bases. This CDR3 region has 14 residues. From germline, CDR1 is DFQATT and CDR2 SNEGSKA (reference sequence). The V and J ends lost 4 bases and 5 bases, in that order; junction bases with no gene match: 10. In DNA form, the CDR3 reads TGCAGTGCTACTACAGGACAGGTCCCATATGGCTACACCTTC. This encodes CSATTGQVPYGYTF.

This clonotype was seen repeatedly, ten times or more. The CDR3 here is CASSSTSYEQYF. For the CDR3, the DNA is TGTGCCAGCAGCTCCACCTCCTACGAGCAGTACTTC. The rearrangement joins TRBV7-9 to TRBJ2-7; no clear D gene. The CDR3 consists of 12 residues. Per the germline V gene, CDR1 is SEHNR and CDR2 is FQNEAQ (reference sequence). With 4 bases removed from V and 0 bases from J, the gap between germline ends came to 4 bases. The whole variable domain, filled in from reference TRBV7-9 and TRBJ2-7, reads DTGVSQNPRHKITKRGQNVTFRCDPISEHNRLYWYRQTLGQGPEFLTYFQNEAQLEKSRLLSDRFSAERPKGSFSTLEIQRTEQGDSAMYLCASSSTSYEQYFGPGTRLTVT.